The clone carrying this T cell receptor (beta chain) was counted at least ten times. The sample comes from a study of regulatory T cells in long-lasting Graves disease. Investigators prepared the TCR beta libraries by applying iRepertoire HTBI primers and Arm-PCR of CDR3 regions. TCRdb re-called the multiplex PCR reads with MiXCR, one entry per CDR3 protein. This table has under 350,000 distinct CDR3 sequences, 20% to 25% appearing once. The CDR3 totals 13 residues. V was clipped by 7 bases and J by 2 bases, with 11 bases between them. Sample time point: persistent/refractory GD, antithyroid drugs over 5 years with positive TRAb. The TCR library used RNA extracted from PBMCs.

This TCR was recovered from a female donor with Graves disease. The sequencing used peripheral blood mononuclear cells (PBMCs), collected when the disease was refractory, from a patient treated with antithyroid drugs. The V gene is TRBV12-3 or TRBV12-4, the J gene TRBJ2-5, with D possibly TRBD2 on 6 matching bases. DNA of the CDR3: TGTGCCAGCAACGCGGGGAAGCAAGAGACCCAGTACTTC. The encoded protein is CASNAGKQETQYF.